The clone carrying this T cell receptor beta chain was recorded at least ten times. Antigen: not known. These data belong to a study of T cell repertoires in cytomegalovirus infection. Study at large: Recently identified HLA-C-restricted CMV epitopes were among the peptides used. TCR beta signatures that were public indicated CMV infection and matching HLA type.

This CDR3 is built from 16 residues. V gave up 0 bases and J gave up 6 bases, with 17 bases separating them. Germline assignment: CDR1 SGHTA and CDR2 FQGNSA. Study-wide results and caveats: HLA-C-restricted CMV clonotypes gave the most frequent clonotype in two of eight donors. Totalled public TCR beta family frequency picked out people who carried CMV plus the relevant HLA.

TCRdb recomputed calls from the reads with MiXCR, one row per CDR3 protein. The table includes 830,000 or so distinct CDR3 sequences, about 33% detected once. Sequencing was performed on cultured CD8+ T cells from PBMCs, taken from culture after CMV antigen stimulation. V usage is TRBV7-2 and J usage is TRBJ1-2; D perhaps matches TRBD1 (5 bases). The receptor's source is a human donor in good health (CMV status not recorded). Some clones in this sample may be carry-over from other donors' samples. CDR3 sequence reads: CASSLALSGDVNGYTF. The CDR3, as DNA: TGTGCCAGCAGCTTAGCGCTCTCGGGGGATGTGAATGGCTACACCTTC.